This TCR beta chain was identified in a study of regulatory T cells in long-lasting Graves disease. Study-wide points: Samples came from peripheral blood alone, without thyroid tissue.

The time point: persistent/refractory GD, antithyroid drugs over 5 years with positive TRAb. Following extraction of RNA from PBMCs, that RNA was used to make the TCR library. Patients came through an endocrinology department, and that department was in Xi'an, China. A remark on this clonotype: The antigen remains unidentified.

TCR beta libraries were built with iRepertoire HTBI primers and Arm-PCR of CDR3 regions. TCRdb re-analysed the multiplex PCR reads in MiXCR, keeping a single row per CDR3 protein. This table holds 500,000 to 700,000 distinct CDR3 sequences, around 30% found once. The receptor was derived from a female donor with Graves disease. The specimen was peripheral blood mononuclear cells (PBMCs), collected when the disease was refractory, from a patient treated with antithyroid drugs.

The DNA of the CDR3 is TGTGCCAGCAGTCCGTACGCCCCAGGGTTAGGTTCACCCCTCCACTTT. Protein sequence: CASSPYAPGLGSPLHF. V gene TRBV28 combines with J gene TRBJ1-6, with D possibly TRBD1 on 5 matching bases. V shed 5 bases and J shed 9 bases, with 20 bases lying between them. The CDR3 contains 16 residues. CDR1 is MDHEN and CDR2 is SYDVKM in the germline V gene.